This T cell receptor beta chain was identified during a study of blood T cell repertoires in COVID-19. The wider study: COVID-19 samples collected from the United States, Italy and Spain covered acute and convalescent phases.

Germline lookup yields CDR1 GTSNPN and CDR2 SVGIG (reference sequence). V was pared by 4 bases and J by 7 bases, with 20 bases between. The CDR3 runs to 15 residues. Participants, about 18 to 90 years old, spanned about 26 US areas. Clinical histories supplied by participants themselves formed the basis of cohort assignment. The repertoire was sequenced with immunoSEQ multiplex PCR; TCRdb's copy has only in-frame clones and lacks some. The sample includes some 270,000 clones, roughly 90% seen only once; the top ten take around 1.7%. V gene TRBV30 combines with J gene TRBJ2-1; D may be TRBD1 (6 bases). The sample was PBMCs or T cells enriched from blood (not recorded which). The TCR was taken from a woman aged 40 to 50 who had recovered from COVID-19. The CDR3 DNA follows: TGTGCCTGGAAGATCAGAACAGGGAGATCGAATGAGCAGTTCTTC. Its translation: CAWKIRTGRSNEQFF.